These 8 T cell receptor beta chains share one sample of origin, sequenced in a study of Graves' ophthalmopathy and Graves' hyperthyroidism. Beta-chain TCR CDR3 regions were amplified from RNA transcripts. RT-PCR in the first round used HTBI primers; a second-round multiplex PCR followed. MiXCR, applied by TCRdb to the multiplex PCR reads, yields one record per CDR3 protein. Of 500,000 to 600,000 distinct CDR3 sequences in the sample, under 45% were seen once. Material: peripheral blood or thyroid tissue (not recorded which). These receptors all come from an adult man with Graves' hyperthyroidism.

This clonotype was counted once. This sequence may be a read error, since a much larger clone differs from it by one base. This chain uses TRBV2 with TRBJ1-1, with D hard to call. V was shortened by 6 bases and J by 7 bases, with 15 bases between the two germline ends. There are 13 residues in the CDR3. Germline CDR1 and CDR2: SNHLY and FYNNEI. The CDR3 DNA is TGTGCCAGCAGCTCCCGATGGGCCAATGAAGCTTTCTTT. Encoded protein: CASSSRWANEAFF.

The chain recombines TRBV12-3 or TRBV12-4 with TRBJ1-1; the D gene is possibly TRBD1 (6 bases). The CDR3 is 15 amino acids. Trimming shortened V by 8 bases and J by 1 base, and 17 bases separated the two germline ends. CDR3 protein: CASLLAGGPNTEAFF. CDR3 nucleotides: TGTGCCAGCCTACTAGCGGGGGGCCCGAACACTGAAGCTTTCTTT.

The chain employs TRBV20-1 and TRBJ1-1; D uncertain. The germline V gene has CDR1 DFQATT and CDR2 SNEGSKA (reference sequence). Trimming took off 1 base at V and 1 base at J, with 10 bases between the two ends. The CDR3 loop spans 14 amino acids. DNA of the CDR3: TGCAGTGCTAGAGCCGGGCAAGCGAACACTGAAGCTTTCTTT. Translation gives CSARAGQANTEAFF.

This clonotype was counted many times. The rearrangement links TRBV10-2 to TRBJ1-6; a possible D gene is TRBD1 (5 bases). This CDR3 is 13 amino acids long. Trimming took off 6 bases at V and 10 bases at J, with 13 bases between the two ends. From germline, CDR1 is WSHSY and CDR2 SAAADI. The CDR3 DNA sequence: TGCGCCAGCAGCCCACAACAGGCGTCACCCCTCCACTTT. Protein product: CASSPQQASPLHF.

In its sample, this clonotype was seen a few times. The V and J genes are TRBV3-1 and TRBJ1-6, with TRBD1 matching over 8 bases. This CDR3 spans 14 amino acids. V lost 6 bases to trimming and J lost 7 bases; unmatched junction nucleotides: 5. Germline V gene sequence: CDR1 LGHDT, CDR2 YNNKEL (reference sequence). This CDR3 reads CASRDREMNSPLHF. CDR3 in DNA: TGTGCCAGCAGGGACAGGGAAATGAATTCACCCCTCCACTTT.

This clonotype appeared many times. The genes are TRBV29-1 and TRBJ1-2; 7 bases fit TRBD1. The CDR3 is made up of 13 amino acids. The V and J ends lost 3 bases and 6 bases, in that order; junction bases with no gene match: 7. The germline V gene has CDR1 SQVTM and CDR2 ANQGSEA. CDR3 nucleotide sequence: TGCAGCGTTGATGTTGCAGGGGGGCATGGCTACACCTTC. As protein: CSVDVAGGHGYTF.

In its sample, this clonotype was seen many times. This rearrangement joins TRBV5-8 to TRBJ1-2, with D tentatively TRBD1 (5 bases). This CDR3 region has 12 residues. Trimming removed 4 bases at V and 8 bases at J, with 12 bases between. The V gene's germline CDR1 is SGHTS and CDR2 YDEGEE. CDR3 in DNA: TGTGCCAGCAGCCCGGACACCTTAGGCTACACCTTC. It specifies CASSPDTLGYTF. Full variable domain (rest looked up from reference TRBV5-8 and TRBJ1-2): EAGVTQSPTHLIKTRGQQATLRCSPISGHTSVYWYQQALGLGLQFLLWYDEGEERNRGNFPPRFSGRQFPNYSSELNVNALELEDSALYLCASSPDTLGYTFGSGTRLTVV.

The table lists this clonotype with many counts. The V gene is TRBV13, the J gene TRBJ2-7, with 11 bases aligning to TRBD1. The CDR3 covers 16 residues. The V segment lost 5 bases and the J segment 3 bases; nucleotides outside the gene matches: 9. Germline V gene data show CDR1 as PRHDT and CDR2 as FYEKMQ (reference sequence). The CDR3 sequence is CASSPHPGQGDYEQYF. Written as DNA, the CDR3 is TGTGCCAGCAGCCCACACCCGGGACAGGGGGACTACGAGCAGTACTTC. Complete variable domain (other parts from reference TRBV13 and TRBJ2-7): AAGVIQSPRHLIKEKRETATLKCYPIPRHDTVYWYQQGPGQDPQFLISFYEKMQSDKGSIPDRFSAQQFSDYHSELNMSSLELGDSALYFCASSPHPGQGDYEQYFGPGTRLTVT.